This T cell receptor (beta chain) was identified during a study of beta chain features in type 1 diabetes. This clone was picked up a small number of times. Expressed TCRB transcripts were sequenced, since all the RNA that had been isolated was reverse transcribed. Here immunoSEQ multiplex PCR was the method, and the copy in TCRdb shows in-frame clones only, minus some. The repertoire holds 860,000 or so clones, with around a sixth as singletons. Germline V gene data show CDR1 as SEHNR and CDR2 as FQNEAQ (reference sequence). V gave up 5 bases and J gave up 5 bases, with 15 bases separating them. The CDR3 totals 15 residues.

The TCR originated in a woman aged 18-29 years in good health. The rearrangement links TRBV7-9 to TRBJ1-4; the D is unclear. The sample was naive CD4+ T cells from blood. The CDR3 region is CASSARSVQNEKLFF. The CDR3 coding sequence is TGTGCCAGCAGCGCCCGGTCTGTCCAAAATGAAAAACTGTTTTTT.